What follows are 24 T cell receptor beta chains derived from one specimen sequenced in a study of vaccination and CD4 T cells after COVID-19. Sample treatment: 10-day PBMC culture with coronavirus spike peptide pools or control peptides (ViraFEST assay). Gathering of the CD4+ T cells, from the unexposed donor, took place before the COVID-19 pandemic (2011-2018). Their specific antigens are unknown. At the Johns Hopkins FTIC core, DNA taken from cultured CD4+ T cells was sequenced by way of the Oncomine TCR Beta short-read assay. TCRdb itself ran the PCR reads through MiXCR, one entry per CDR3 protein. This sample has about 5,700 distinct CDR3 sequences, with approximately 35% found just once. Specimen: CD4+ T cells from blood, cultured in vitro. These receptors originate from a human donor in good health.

In DNA, the CDR3 is TGTGCCAGCAGCTTGGACGGTAGCTACACCTTC. Its translation is CASSLDGSYTF. The chain uses TRBV5-4 and TRBJ1-2; D ambiguous. Trimming pared 0 bases from V and 9 bases from J, leaving 6 bases between. The length of the CDR3 is 11 residues. Germline CDR1 is SGHNT and CDR2 is YYREEE (reference sequence).

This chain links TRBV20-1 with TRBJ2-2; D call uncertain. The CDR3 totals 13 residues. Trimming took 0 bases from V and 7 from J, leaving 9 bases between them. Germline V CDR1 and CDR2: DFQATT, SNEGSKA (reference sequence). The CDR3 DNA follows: TGCAGTGCTAGAGAGGGCGTGTACGGGGAGCTGTTTTTT. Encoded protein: CSAREGVYGELFF.

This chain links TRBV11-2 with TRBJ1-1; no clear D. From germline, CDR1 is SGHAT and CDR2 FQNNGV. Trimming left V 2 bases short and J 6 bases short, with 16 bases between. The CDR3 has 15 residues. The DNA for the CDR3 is TGTGCCAGCAGCTTATATGAGAGCTCCGACTCTGAAGCTTTCTTT. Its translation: CASSLYESSDSEAFF.

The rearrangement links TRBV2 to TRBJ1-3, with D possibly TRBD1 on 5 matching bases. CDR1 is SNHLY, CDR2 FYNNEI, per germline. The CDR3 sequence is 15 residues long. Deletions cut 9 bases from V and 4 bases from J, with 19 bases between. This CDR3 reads CARRLRGQGGNTIYF. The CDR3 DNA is TGTGCCAGAAGGTTGCGAGGCCAGGGAGGAAACACCATATATTTT.

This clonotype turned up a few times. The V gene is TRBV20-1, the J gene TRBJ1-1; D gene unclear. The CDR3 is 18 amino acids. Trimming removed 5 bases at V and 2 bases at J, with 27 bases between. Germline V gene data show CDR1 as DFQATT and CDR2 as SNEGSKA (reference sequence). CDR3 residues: CSARPPRLTVRSNTEAFF. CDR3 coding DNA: TGCAGTGCTCGCCCGCCCAGGTTAACCGTGAGATCTAACACTGAAGCTTTCTTT.

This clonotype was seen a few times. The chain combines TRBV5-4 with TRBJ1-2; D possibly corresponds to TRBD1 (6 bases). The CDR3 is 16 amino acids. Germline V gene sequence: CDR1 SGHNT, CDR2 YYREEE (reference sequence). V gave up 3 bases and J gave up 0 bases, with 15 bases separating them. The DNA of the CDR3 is TGTGCCAGCAGCTCGGAAACAGGGTCAGCTAACTATGGCTACACCTTC. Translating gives CASSSETGSANYGYTF.

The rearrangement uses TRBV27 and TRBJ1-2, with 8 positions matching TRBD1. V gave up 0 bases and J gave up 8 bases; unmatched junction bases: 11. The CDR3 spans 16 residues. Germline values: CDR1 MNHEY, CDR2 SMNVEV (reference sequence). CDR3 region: CASSLSWTGSMGGYTF. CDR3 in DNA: TGTGCCAGCAGTTTATCCTGGACAGGGTCTATGGGGGGCTACACCTTC.

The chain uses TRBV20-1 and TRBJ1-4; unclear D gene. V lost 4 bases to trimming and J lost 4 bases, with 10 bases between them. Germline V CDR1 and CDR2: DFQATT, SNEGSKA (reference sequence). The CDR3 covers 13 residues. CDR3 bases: TGCAGTGCTAACCCCACAAGTAATGAAAAACTGTTTTTT. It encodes CSANPTSNEKLFF.

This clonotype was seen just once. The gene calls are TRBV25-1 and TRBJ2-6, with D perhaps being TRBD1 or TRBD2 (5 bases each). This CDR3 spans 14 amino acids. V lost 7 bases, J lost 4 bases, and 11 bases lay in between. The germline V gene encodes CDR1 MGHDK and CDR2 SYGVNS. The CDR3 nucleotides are TGTGCCAGCATTGGGGGTCCGGGGGCCAACGTCCTGACTTTC. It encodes CASIGGPGANVLTF.

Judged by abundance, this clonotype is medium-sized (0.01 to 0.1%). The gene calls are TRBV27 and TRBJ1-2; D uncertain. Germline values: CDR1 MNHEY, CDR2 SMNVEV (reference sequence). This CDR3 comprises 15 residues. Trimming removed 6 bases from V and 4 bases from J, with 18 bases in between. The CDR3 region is CASRERQPAVYGYTF. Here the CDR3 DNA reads TGTGCCAGCAGGGAGAGGCAGCCCGCGGTCTATGGCTACACCTTC.

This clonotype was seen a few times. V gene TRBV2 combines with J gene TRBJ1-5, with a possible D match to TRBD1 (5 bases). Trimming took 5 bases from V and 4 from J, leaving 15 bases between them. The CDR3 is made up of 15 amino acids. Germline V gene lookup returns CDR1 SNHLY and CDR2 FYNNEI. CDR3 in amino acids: CASSPRTGGNQPQHF. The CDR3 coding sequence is TGTGCCAGCAGTCCACGAACCGGGGGAAATCAGCCCCAGCATTTT.

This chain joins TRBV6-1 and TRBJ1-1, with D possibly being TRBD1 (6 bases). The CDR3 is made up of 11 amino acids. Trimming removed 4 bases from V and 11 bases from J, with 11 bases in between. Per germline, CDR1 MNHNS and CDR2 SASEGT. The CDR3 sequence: CASSGTAFAFF. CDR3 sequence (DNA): TGTGCCAGCAGTGGGACAGCGTTCGCTTTCTTT.

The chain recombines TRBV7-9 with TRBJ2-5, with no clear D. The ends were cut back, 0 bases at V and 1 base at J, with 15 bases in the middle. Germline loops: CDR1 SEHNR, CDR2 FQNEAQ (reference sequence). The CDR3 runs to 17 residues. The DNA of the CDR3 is TGTGCCAGCAGCTTAGCGCGGAACAGCCGATTCCAAGAGACCCAGTACTTC. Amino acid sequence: CASSLARNSRFQETQYF.

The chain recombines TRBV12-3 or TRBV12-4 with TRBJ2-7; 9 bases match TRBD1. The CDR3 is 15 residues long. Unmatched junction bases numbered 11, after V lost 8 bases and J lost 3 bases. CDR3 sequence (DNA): TGTGCCAGCGCCGAGGGAGACAGGGGGATCTACGAGCAGTACTTC. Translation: CASAEGDRGIYEQYF.

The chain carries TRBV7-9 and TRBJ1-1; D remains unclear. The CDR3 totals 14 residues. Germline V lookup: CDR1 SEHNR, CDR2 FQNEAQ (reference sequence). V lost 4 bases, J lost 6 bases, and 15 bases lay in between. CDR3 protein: CASSSFSSDSEAFF. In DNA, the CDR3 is TGTGCCAGCAGCTCGTTCTCATCGGACTCTGAAGCTTTCTTT.

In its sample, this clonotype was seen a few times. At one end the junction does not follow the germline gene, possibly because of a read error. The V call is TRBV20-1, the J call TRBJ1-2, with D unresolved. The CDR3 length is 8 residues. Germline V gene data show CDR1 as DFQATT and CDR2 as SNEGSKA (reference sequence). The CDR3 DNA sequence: TGCAGTGCTAGAGATACAGTCTTC. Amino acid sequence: CSARDTVF.

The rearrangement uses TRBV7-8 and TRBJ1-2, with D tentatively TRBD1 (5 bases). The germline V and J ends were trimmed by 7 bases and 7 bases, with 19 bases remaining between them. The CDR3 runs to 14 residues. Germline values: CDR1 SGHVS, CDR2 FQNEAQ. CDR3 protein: CASIPFRDGGGYTF. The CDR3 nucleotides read TGTGCCAGCATCCCATTCAGGGATGGTGGTGGCTACACCTTC.

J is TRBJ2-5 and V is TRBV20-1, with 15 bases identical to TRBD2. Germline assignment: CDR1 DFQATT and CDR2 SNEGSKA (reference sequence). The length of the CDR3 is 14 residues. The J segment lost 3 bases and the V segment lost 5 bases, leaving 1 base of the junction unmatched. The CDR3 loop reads CSAGLAGGEETQYF. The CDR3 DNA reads TGCAGTGCTGGACTAGCGGGGGGGGAAGAGACCCAGTACTTC.

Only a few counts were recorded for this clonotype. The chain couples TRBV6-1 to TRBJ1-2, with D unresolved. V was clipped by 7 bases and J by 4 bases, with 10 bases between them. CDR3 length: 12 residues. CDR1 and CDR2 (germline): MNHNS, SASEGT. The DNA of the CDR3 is TGTGCCAGCAAGGGAACCTCCTATGGCTACACCTTC. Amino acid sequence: CASKGTSYGYTF.

The CDR3 coding sequence is TGTGCCAGCAGCTTAGAATCAGCGGGAGAAGCTTTCTTT. Its translation is CASSLESAGEAFF. This chain uses TRBV7-9 with TRBJ1-1; the D is unclear. CDR3 length: 13 amino acids. The germline V gene has CDR1 SEHNR and CDR2 FQNEAQ (reference sequence). V lost 1 base and J lost 8, with 11 bases in between.

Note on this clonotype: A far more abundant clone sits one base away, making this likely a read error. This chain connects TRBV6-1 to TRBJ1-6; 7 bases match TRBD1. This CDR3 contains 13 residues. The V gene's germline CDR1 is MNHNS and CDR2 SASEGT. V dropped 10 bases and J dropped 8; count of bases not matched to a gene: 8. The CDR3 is CAIGGQEDSPLHF. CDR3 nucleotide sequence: TGTGCCATCGGCGGACAGGAAGATTCACCCCTCCACTTT.

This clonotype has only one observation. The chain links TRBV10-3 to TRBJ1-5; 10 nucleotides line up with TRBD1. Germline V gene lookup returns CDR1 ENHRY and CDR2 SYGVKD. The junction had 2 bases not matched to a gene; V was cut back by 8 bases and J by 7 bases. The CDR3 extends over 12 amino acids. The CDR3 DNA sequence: TGTGCCATCGGGGACAGGGGCCAGCCCCAGCATTTT. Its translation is CAIGDRGQPQHF.

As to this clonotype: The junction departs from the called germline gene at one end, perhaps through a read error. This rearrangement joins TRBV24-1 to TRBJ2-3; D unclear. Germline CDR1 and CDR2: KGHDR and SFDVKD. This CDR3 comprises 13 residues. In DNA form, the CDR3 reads TGTGCCGCCAGTGGCTCTTGGGGAGATACGCAGTATTTT. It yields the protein CAASGSWGDTQYF.

The CDR3 DNA follows: TGTGCCAGCAGCTTAGCTGGACAGGCAGAAGCTTTCTTT. It specifies CASSLAGQAEAFF. This sequence joins TRBV7-3 and TRBJ1-1, with 7 bases matching TRBD1. Germline CDR1 SGHTA, CDR2 FQGTGA. This CDR3 is 13 amino acids long. Losses at the gene ends were 2 bases for V and 8 bases for J; bases not matched to a gene: 5.